The next 30 T cell receptor beta chains were all read from a single sample in a study of regulatory T cells in long-lasting Graves disease. Relying on iRepertoire HTBI primers and Arm-PCR of CDR3 regions, the team built TCR beta libraries. TCRdb re-derived calls from the multiplex PCR reads in MiXCR, one entry per CDR3 protein. The data hold under 450,000 distinct CDR3 sequences, with roughly 24% observed a single time. Indicated time point: persistent/refractory GD, antithyroid drugs over 5 years with positive TRAb. PBMCs were the source of the RNA used for TCR sequencing. Sequences were derived from peripheral blood mononuclear cells (PBMCs), sampled when the disease was refractory, from a patient treated with antithyroid drugs. These receptors were collected from a woman in her forties with Graves disease.

This clonotype was seen a few times. The chain uses TRBV7-9 and TRBJ2-7, with TRBD1 matching over 9 bases. V was clipped by 0 bases and J by 5 bases; unmatched bases: 5. Germline V gives CDR1 SEHNR, CDR2 FQNEAQ (reference sequence). The length of the CDR3 is 15 residues. CDR3 sequence (DNA): TGTGCCAGCAGCTTAGCCCCACAGGGGGCAAACGAGCAGTACTTC. This gives the protein CASSLAPQGANEQYF.

At least ten counts were recorded for this clonotype. The V gene is TRBV12-3 or TRBV12-4, the J gene TRBJ1-2; D is perhaps TRBD1 (5 bases). The length of the CDR3 is 15 residues. Trimming took off 3 bases at V and 4 bases at J, with 15 bases between the two ends. The CDR3 DNA reads TGTGCCAGCAGTTTGTTACTCAGGGATCCCTATGGCTACACCTTC. Translated: CASSLLLRDPYGYTF.

The rearrangement uses TRBV28 and TRBJ2-3, with 10 bases lining up with TRBD2. V dropped 8 bases and J dropped 1; count of bases not matched to a gene: 6. The V gene's germline CDR1 is MDHEN and CDR2 SYDVKM. This CDR3 spans 15 amino acids. The chain's CDR3 is CASSGLAGGTDTQYF. DNA of the CDR3: TGTGCCAGCTCGGGGCTAGCGGGAGGCACAGATACGCAGTATTTT.

This clonotype has at least ten counts. The chain carries TRBV7-3 and TRBJ2-1; D might be TRBD2 (5 bases). The germline V gene encodes CDR1 SGHTA and CDR2 FQGTGA. V gave up 7 bases and J gave up 8 bases, with 15 bases separating them. CDR3 size: 13 residues. CDR3 DNA sequence: TGTGCCAGCACCAGCGGTGTTCGGGATGAGCAGTTCTTC. Residues: CASTSGVRDEQFF.

Ten or more counts support this clonotype. The rearrangement links TRBV2 to TRBJ2-1; D may be TRBD2 (6 bases). CDR3 length: 15 amino acids. Germline CDR1 is SNHLY and CDR2 is FYNNEI. Deletions cut 5 bases from V and 7 bases from J, with 18 bases between. CDR3 protein: CASSHERVAGNEQFF. The CDR3 DNA reads TGTGCCAGCAGTCACGAGCGGGTTGCGGGTAATGAGCAGTTCTTC.

The chain joins TRBV28 to TRBJ2-6; 7 bases fit TRBD2. Germline V gene sequence: CDR1 MDHEN, CDR2 SYDVKM. The CDR3 covers 22 residues. V gave up 5 bases and J gave up 6 bases; unmatched junction bases: 28. The CDR3 loop reads CASSATVISPSAHSGTANVLTF. In DNA, the CDR3 is TGTGCCAGCAGTGCGACAGTTATCTCCCCATCTGCCCACAGCGGGACGGCCAACGTCCTGACTTTC.

The rearrangement uses TRBV19 and TRBJ1-1; D is undetermined. Germline CDR1 is LNHDA and CDR2 is SQIVND (reference sequence). This CDR3 spans 15 amino acids. Trimming removed 3 bases from V and 1 base from J, with 12 bases in between. CDR3 in DNA: TGTGCCAGTAGTATGTGGACTCCGAGGAACACTGAAGCTTTCTTT. Encoded protein: CASSMWTPRNTEAFF.

This clonotype has more than one count but fewer than ten. V usage is TRBV5-6 and J usage is TRBJ1-1; D is perhaps TRBD1 (5 bases). This CDR3 is 13 amino acids long. V shed 9 bases and J shed 0 bases, with 12 bases lying between them. Germline values: CDR1 SGHDT, CDR2 YYEEEE. The CDR3 DNA is TGTGCCACCACGGGGGGGATGAACACTGAAGCTTTCTTT. This gives the protein CATTGGMNTEAFF.

The chain uses TRBV7-8 and TRBJ2-3, with TRBD2 as a possible D gene (5 bases). Germline-derived CDR1 and CDR2 are SGHVS and FQNEAQ. The CDR3 has 15 amino acids. Trimming pared 2 bases from V and 2 bases from J, leaving 11 bases between. The CDR3 sequence is CASSLSGLNTDTQYF. CDR3 nucleotide sequence: TGTGCCAGCAGCTTAAGTGGACTGAACACAGATACGCAGTATTTT.

This clonotype was recorded at least ten times. This chain joins TRBV7-2 and TRBJ2-5, with 7 nucleotides matching TRBD2. Germline values: CDR1 SGHTA, CDR2 FQGNSA. The J segment lost 7 bases and the V segment lost 2 bases, leaving 10 bases of the junction unmatched. The CDR3 is 15 residues long. CDR3 sequence: CASSLTTSGAVTQYF. DNA of the CDR3: TGTGCCAGCAGCTTAACGACGAGCGGGGCAGTGACCCAGTACTTC.

This clonotype came up many times. The chain couples TRBV18 to TRBJ2-5, with D maybe TRBD2 (5 bases). This CDR3 is 13 amino acids long. The V gene lost 3 bases and the J gene lost 5 bases, with 10 bases spanning the gap. Germline V gene sequence: CDR1 KGHSH, CDR2 LQKENI. The CDR3 nucleotides are TGTGCCAGCTCACCCGGGGTGTGGGAGACCCAGTACTTC. It encodes CASSPGVWETQYF.

Remarks on this clonotype: This may be a read error, as it is one base from a much larger clone. The chain joins TRBV6-2 or TRBV6-3 to TRBJ2-7, with TRBD1 matching over 9 bases. The germline V gene has CDR1 MNHEY and CDR2 SVGEGT. V trimming: 10 bases; J trimming: 5 bases; junction bases outside the gene matches: 9. This CDR3 is built from 13 residues. The CDR3: CAIDGQGRHEQYF. The CDR3 DNA reads TGTGCCATCGACGGACAGGGGAGGCACGAGCAGTACTTC.

The chain couples TRBV11-2 to TRBJ1-1, with D possibly TRBD1 on 6 matching bases. CDR1 SGHAT and CDR2 FQNNGV come from the germline V gene. The germline V and J ends were trimmed by 5 bases and 9 bases, with 16 bases remaining between them. This CDR3 comprises 13 residues. CDR3 DNA: TGTGCCAGCAGCGCCGGGACATCACTTCAAGCTTTCTTT. This translates into CASSAGTSLQAFF.

This clonotype was found many times. V is TRBV28 and J is TRBJ2-2; the match to TRBD1 covers 7 bases. J gave up 6 bases and V 5 bases, and 3 bases lay outside the gene matches. This CDR3 comprises 13 residues. The germline V gene encodes CDR1 MDHEN and CDR2 SYDVKM. The CDR3 coding sequence is TGTGCCAGCAGTCTTACAGGGGCCGGGGAGCTGTTTTTT. Encoded protein: CASSLTGAGELFF.

This clonotype was recorded a few times. This rearrangement joins TRBV6-1 to TRBJ2-7; 14 bases are a match to TRBD2. The germline V gene has CDR1 MNHNS and CDR2 SASEGT. The CDR3 extends over 15 amino acids. V was clipped by 10 bases and J by 6 bases; unmatched bases: 11. The CDR3 reads CATYMGLAGVPEQYF. The CDR3 DNA reads as TGTGCCACCTATATGGGACTAGCGGGAGTTCCCGAGCAGTACTTC.

This clonotype has a handful of counts. The V call is TRBV20-1, the J call TRBJ2-2; maybe TRBD1 (6 bases). Germline V CDR1 and CDR2: DFQATT, SNEGSKA (reference sequence). The CDR3 is made up of 14 amino acids. Trimming removed 3 bases at V and 1 base at J, with 9 bases between. The CDR3 protein is CSASSQGNTGELFF. The CDR3 DNA sequence: TGCAGTGCTAGTTCACAGGGGAACACCGGGGAGCTGTTTTTT.

In this sample, this clonotype turned up once. V usage is TRBV6-1 and J usage is TRBJ2-7, with 8 bases that match TRBD1. The CDR3 loop spans 13 amino acids. V shed 10 bases, J shed 3 bases, and the junction held 8 bases outside the gene matches. The germline CDR1 and CDR2 sequences are MNHNS and SASEGT. Here the CDR3 DNA reads TGTGCCATCAGGGGGCCAGCGGGCTACGAGCAGTACTTC. It is translated as CAIRGPAGYEQYF.

This clonotype was recorded only once. The chain recombines TRBV3-1 with TRBJ2-1; 12 bases agree with TRBD2. The CDR3 extends over 14 amino acids. V was clipped by 4 bases and J by 7 bases; unmatched bases: 2. Germline lookup yields CDR1 LGHDT and CDR2 YNNKEL (reference sequence). The CDR3 sequence: CASSRGLAGNEQFF. The DNA for the CDR3 is TGTGCCAGCAGCCGGGGACTAGCGGGTAATGAGCAGTTCTTC.

This clonotype was observed many times. The rearrangement joins TRBV6-5 to TRBJ2-5; TRBD1 aligns across 7 bases. From germline, CDR1 is MNHEY and CDR2 SVGAGI. Trimming took 4 bases from V and 7 from J; bases not matched to a gene: 9. The length of the CDR3 is 14 residues. CDR3 nucleotides: TGTGCCAGCAGTTCCTCACAGGGGTCAGGGACCCAGTACTTC. This codes for CASSSSQGSGTQYF.

This clonotype was seen at least ten times. The rearrangement links TRBV12-3 or TRBV12-4 to TRBJ2-7, with 7 bases aligning to TRBD2. Germline trimming cut 3 bases from V and 4 bases from J; bases unmatched to any gene: 6. The length of the CDR3 is 14 residues. The DNA for the CDR3 is TGTGCCAGCAGTTTGGCGGGAGAGTGGTACGAGCAGTACTTC. Translated, it gives CASSLAGEWYEQYF.

The sample holds many counts of this clonotype. This chain joins TRBV28 and TRBJ1-1; D gene ambiguous. This CDR3 is built from 14 residues. V was shortened by 3 bases and J by 2 bases, with 10 bases between the two germline ends. Looked up from germline, CDR1 is MDHEN and CDR2 is SYDVKM. CDR3 region: CASSFIGSNTEAFF. DNA of the CDR3: TGTGCCAGCAGTTTTATTGGTAGTAACACTGAAGCTTTCTTT.

This clonotype has a count of ten or more. The CDR3 reads CSVASGSNEQYF. The CDR3 DNA reads TGCAGCGTTGCTAGCGGGAGTAACGAGCAGTACTTC. The chain links TRBV29-1 to TRBJ2-7, with 10 bases identical to TRBD2. Germline CDR1 SQVTM, CDR2 ANQGSEA. V was clipped by 4 bases and J by 5 bases; unmatched bases: 2. The CDR3 totals 12 residues.

V is TRBV10-1 and J is TRBJ2-7; D is undetermined. This CDR3 comprises 14 residues. The V end was cut by 2 bases, the J end by 1 base, with 9 bases between. CDR1 is WNHNN, CDR2 SYGVQD, per germline (reference sequence). This chain's CDR3 is CASSEAGASYEQYF. The DNA of the CDR3 is TGCGCCAGCAGTGAGGCCGGAGCATCCTACGAGCAGTACTTC.

The gene calls are TRBV20-1 and TRBJ2-1; the match to TRBD2 covers 8 bases. The germline V gene encodes CDR1 DFQATT and CDR2 SNEGSKA (reference sequence). The CDR3 has 18 amino acids. V lost 0 bases and J lost 4; bases outside the gene matches: 14. This chain's CDR3 is CSARELGLSGSSYNEQFF. The CDR3 DNA follows: TGCAGTGCTAGAGAACTCGGTCTAAGCGGGAGTTCTTACAATGAGCAGTTCTTC.

This clonotype was detected ten times or more. This sequence joins TRBV29-1 and TRBJ1-1; 7 positions match TRBD1. The CDR3 is made up of 14 amino acids. With V trimmed by 3 bases and J by 1 base, 5 bases remained unmatched. The germline gives CDR1 SQVTM, CDR2 ANQGSEA. CDR3 bases: TGCAGCGTTGACCTAGGGGGCGCGAACACTGAAGCTTTCTTT. Protein sequence: CSVDLGGANTEAFF. The full variable domain, completed using reference TRBV29-1 and TRBJ1-1, is SAVISQKPSRDICQRGTSLTIQCQVDSQVTMMFWYRQQPGQSLTLIATANQGSEATYESGFVIDKFPISRPNLTFSTLTVSNMSPEDSSIYLCSVDLGGANTEAFFGQGTRLTVV.

Details on this clonotype: This may arise from a read error, as a much more abundant clone is one base away. This chain joins TRBV6-1 and TRBJ2-7; unclear D gene. The V and J ends lost 6 bases and 6 bases respectively, with 12 bases between them. CDR3 length: 12 amino acids. CDR1 MNHNS and CDR2 SASEGT come from the germline V gene. CDR3 residues: CASSDPTTEQYF. The CDR3 DNA sequence: TGTGCCAGCAGCGATCCAACCACCGAGCAGTACTTC.

This clonotype occurred a few times. CDR3 protein: CASSLQGGNTGELFF. In DNA form, the CDR3 reads TGTGCCAGCAGTTTACAGGGGGGGAACACCGGGGAGCTGTTTTTT. The chain employs TRBV12-3 or TRBV12-4 and TRBJ2-2; tentatively, D is TRBD1 (7 bases). This CDR3 spans 15 amino acids. The germline V and J ends were trimmed by 2 bases and 1 base, with 8 bases remaining between them.

In this sample, this clonotype turned up a few times. A much larger clone lies one base from this, so it may be a read error. The V and J genes are TRBV29-1 and TRBJ2-5; D is unresolved. Germline loops: CDR1 SQVTM, CDR2 ANQGSEA. The CDR3 contains 11 residues. The DNA for the CDR3 is TGCAGCGTTGTTCCCCAAGAGGCCCAGTACTTC. Protein sequence: CSVVPQEAQYF.

Concerning this clonotype: A much bigger clone sits one base away, suggesting this may be a read error. Written as DNA, the CDR3 is TGTGCCACCAGCAGAGATACCACAGGGAACTATGGCAACACCTTC. Protein product: CATSRDTTGNYGNTF. The chain is built from TRBV15 and TRBJ1-2; tentatively, D is TRBD1 (6 bases). This CDR3 spans 15 amino acids. CDR1 is LNHNV and CDR2 is YYDKDF in the germline V gene (reference sequence).

The sample holds a few counts of this clonotype. V gene TRBV19 combines with J gene TRBJ2-7; 10 bases are shared with TRBD2. V dropped 4 bases and J dropped 5; count of bases not matched to a gene: 11. This CDR3 spans 16 amino acids. CDR1 LNHDA and CDR2 SQIVND come from the germline V gene (reference sequence). CDR3 nucleotide sequence: TGTGCCAGTAGTACCGCCCAGCTAGCGGGAGTGAACGAGCAGTACTTC. It codes for CASSTAQLAGVNEQYF.